This T cell receptor (beta chain) was identified in a study of spatial heterogeneity in lung cancer. Study as a whole: Sequencing of follow-up PBMC samples took place when they were available, at a median of approximately 2 years after resection.

The CDR3 sequence is 15 residues long. In germline, CDR1 is SEHNR, CDR2 FQNEAQ (reference sequence). Trimming shortened V by 2 bases and J by 2 bases, and 11 bases separated the two germline ends. Regarding time point: blood at routine non-recurrence follow-up after resection. Sequencing was performed on whole RNA extracted from tumor and nontumor lung tissue, or from frozen PBMC, and the material was left unsorted. Using its own MiXCR run on the 5' RACE reads, TCRdb lists one record per CDR3 protein. The sample contains more than 40,000 distinct CDR3 sequences, 22% of which appear only once. The gene calls are TRBV7-9 and TRBJ2-3, with a possible D match to TRBD2 (5 bases). This specimen was PBMCs, taken at follow-up. The sequence came from a female donor with early-stage non-small cell lung cancer. Here the CDR3 DNA reads TGTGCCAGCAGCTTACGGTCGGGGTACACAGATACGCAGTATTTT. Translation gives CASSLRSGYTDTQYF.